This T cell receptor (beta chain) was sequenced for a study of STAT5B mutations in CD4+ large granular lymphocyte leukemia (dated by TCRdb to 2021 to 2024). Regarding the research as a whole: Among the healthy controls, the CDR3 'QG' motif was associated with a particular HLA allele. Flow cytometry on FACSCanto II or FACSVerse confirmed that purified fractions exceeded 95% purity among lymphocytes. The TCRbeta repertoires of CD4+ T-cell large granular lymphocyte leukemia patients were compared with the TCRbeta repertoires of healthy blood donors. Broad study findings and their caveats: CD4-sorted patient repertoires appeared more clonal than healthy CD4+ repertoires, and this difference persisted after removing the putative leukemic clones. Enrichment of TRBV06-family usage was observed among the top patient clones (8/27) relative to healthy controls (2/35). Each patient's main leukemic clonotypes were private, but approximately 25% of these clonotypes showed up at low frequency in the non-leukemic repertoires of other patients. The data were not HLA-matched, and the relatively small sample size could explain the higher clonality seen in CD4+ compared with CD8+ T-LGLL.

V is shortened by 4 bases, J by 3 bases, and the region joining them spans 19 bases. The CDR3 sequence holds 16 residues, the cysteine and phenylalanine included. Only CDR3 DNA remains: 48 bases, in frame from the first base. The germline V gene specifies MNHEY as CDR1 and SVGAGI as CDR2. Healthy controls were fewer than 40 blood donors whose buffy coats came from the Finnish Red Cross blood service. All TCR-sequenced material derived from peripheral blood: patient blood samples and healthy donor buffy coats. Peripheral blood mononuclear cells were isolated by Ficoll-Hypaque gradient centrifugation. CD4+ cells were purified magnetically from the buffy coats of healthy controls. Genomic DNA was extracted with the Gentra Puregene Cell and Tissue kit and quantified on a Qubit 2.0 fluorometer. As for this clone: Its antigen remains unidentified. There are no base qualities to consult, and no much larger clone falls within one base.

The immunoSEQ assay at survey resolution was applied to genomic DNA for sequencing of TCRbeta rearrangements. The authors' analysis ran thus. In the TCR sequencing data, the lowest productive clonotype frequency that could be detected was 2.59 x 10-5. Analyses included only productive TCRbeta rearrangements, meaning complete and in-frame sequences. The clonality of each sample was calculated as Simpson clonality in the immunoSEQ Analyzer version 3.0. Clones were binned by frequency as very rare, small, medium, large (1-20%) or hyperexpanded (>20%). Generation probabilities were estimated with OLGA 1.2.3, V-gene circos plots were made with VDJtools, specificities were searched in VDJdb, and CDR3 motifs were identified with GLIPH. TCRdb carries this immuneACCESS record with in-frame sequences only. Its versions omit some clonotypes, under half of them owing to an unresolved V gene in the studies checked, with the rest unexplained. From that table come the V and J calls and clone size; the DNA was used to work out D and trimming. This sample holds 20,000 to 25,000 clones; about 80% were observed only once. Jointly, the top ten make up about 4.3% of the sample.

This TCR was recovered from a human donor in good health. The sequence joins TRBV6-5 to TRBJ2-7; too little of a D gene remains to name it. The specimen was CD4+ T cells from blood buffy coats. CDR3 region: CASSSDTQGTLYEQYF. In nucleotides, the sequence is TGTGCCAGCAGTTCCGATACCCAAGGTACCCTCTACGAGCAGTACTTC.